This T cell receptor (beta chain) was documented in a study of T cell responses to AZD1222 COVID-19 vaccine. Study-wide results and limits: The study identified only a handful of AZD1222 recipients as seropositive at baseline.

The V gene lost 6 bases and the J gene lost 4 bases, with 13 bases spanning the gap. The CDR3 contains 15 residues. CDR1 MDHEN and CDR2 SYDVKM come from the germline V gene. Points on this clone: The antigen remains unidentified.

The repertoire was sequenced with immunoSEQ multiplex PCR; TCRdb's copy has only in-frame clones and lacks some. The table shows fewer than 150,000 clones, with more than 85% occurring only once. The TCR sequence derives from an adult in good health. Sample: peripheral blood, taken on day 0 of AZD1222 vaccination. The chain combines TRBV28 with TRBJ1-6; tentatively, D is TRBD1 (5 bases). The CDR3 region has the DNA TGTGCCAGCAGCCATGGGGGGGGTTATAATTCACCCCTCCACTTT. Encoded protein: CASSHGGGYNSPLHF. The variable domain in full, completed from reference TRBV28 and TRBJ1-6, reads DVKVTQSSRYLVKRTGEKVFLECVQDMDHENMFWYRQDPGLGLRLIYFSYDVKMKEKGDIPEGYSVSREKKERFSLILESASTNQTSMYLCASSHGGGYNSPLHFGNGTRLTVT.